This entry lists 20 T cell receptor beta chains sequenced from one sample in a study of blood T cell repertoires in COVID-19. Sequencing was performed with immunoSEQ multiplex PCR; in TCRdb, only in-frame clones are kept and a portion is missing. The sample has about 230,000 clones, 70% to 90% seen once. Sequences were obtained from peripheral blood. The source of these receptors is a man aged 35 to 55 with acute or convalescent COVID-19.

This clone turned up a few times. J is TRBJ1-4 and V is TRBV14; D gene uncertain. The V and J ends lost 0 bases and 0 bases respectively, with 5 bases between them. The CDR3 runs to 15 residues. Germline CDR1 SGHDN, CDR2 FVKESK. CDR3 coding DNA: TGTGCCAGCAGCCAAGATCCCGCAACTAATGAAAAACTGTTTTTT. Translating it yields CASSQDPATNEKLFF. Looking up the rest from reference TRBV14 and TRBJ1-4 gives the full variable domain: EAGVTQFPSHSVIEKGQTVTLRCDPISGHDNLYWYRRVMGKEIKFLLHFVKESKQDESGMPNNRFLAERTGGTYSTLKVQPAELEDSGVYFCASSQDPATNEKLFFGSGTQLSVL.

The table lists this clone with a count of one. Other DNA variants within this sample encode the same CDR3. The rearrangement joins TRBV18 to TRBJ1-1; D is undetermined. Trimming left V 4 bases short and J 3 bases short, with 9 bases between. The CDR3 extends over 13 amino acids. Germline CDR1 is KGHSH and CDR2 is LQKENI. The CDR3 sequence is CASSQGRDTEAFF. The DNA of the CDR3 is TGTGCCAGCTCACAAGGGAGGGACACTGAAGCTTTCTTT. Using reference TRBV18 and TRBJ1-1 for the parts outside the CDR3, the full variable domain is NAGVMQNPRHLVRRRGQEARLRCSPMKGHSHVYWYRQLPEEGLKFMVYLQKENIIDESGMPKERFSAEFPKEGPSILRIQQVVRGDSAAYFCASSQGRDTEAFFGQGTRLTVV.

The V call is TRBV5-1, the J call TRBJ1-1; D ambiguous. The CDR3 spans 15 residues. Germline-derived CDR1 and CDR2 are SGHRS and YFSETQ. V lost 7 bases and J lost 0, with 16 bases in between. CDR3 protein: CASRPHLDLNTEAFF. The CDR3 DNA reads as TGCGCCAGCCGACCTCATCTAGACTTGAACACTGAAGCTTTCTTT.

The gene calls are TRBV2 and TRBJ2-7; TRBD1 matches at 10 bases. V dropped 11 bases and J dropped 1; count of bases not matched to a gene: 2. Germline CDR1 reads SNHLY; CDR2 reads FYNNEI. The CDR3 is 12 residues long. The CDR3 is CADRGQSYEQYF. In DNA, the CDR3 is TGTGCCGACAGGGGGCAGTCCTACGAGCAGTACTTC.

This chain uses TRBV18 with TRBJ1-6; D ambiguous. Trimming took off 0 bases at V and 6 bases at J, with 3 bases between the two ends. The CDR3 consists of 13 residues. Germline-derived CDR1 and CDR2 are KGHSH and LQKENI. DNA of the CDR3: TGTGCCAGCTCACCACCGCGTAATTCACCCCTCCACTTT. This encodes CASSPPRNSPLHF.

This sequence joins TRBV11-2 and TRBJ2-7; TRBD1 aligns across 9 bases. Trimming cost V 5 bases and J 3 bases; bases outside gene matches: 8. The V gene's germline CDR1 is SGHAT and CDR2 FQNNGV. The CDR3 runs 15 residues. The CDR3 spells CASSPWGTGYYEQYF. The CDR3 nucleotides read TGTGCCAGCAGCCCGTGGGGGACAGGGTACTACGAGCAGTACTTC.

This clone has a single count. The chain carries TRBV5-4 and TRBJ1-3; TRBD1 is a possible D gene (5 bases). The ends were cut back, 1 base at V and 0 bases at J, with 8 bases in the middle. The CDR3 has 15 amino acids. The germline V gene has CDR1 SGHNT and CDR2 YYREEE (reference sequence). CDR3 protein: CASSLTGASGNTIYF. CDR3 coding DNA: TGTGCCAGCAGCTTGACAGGCGCCTCTGGAAACACCATATATTTT.

The chain carries TRBV27 and TRBJ2-2, with 8 bases lining up with TRBD1. V dropped 5 bases and J dropped 0; count of bases not matched to a gene: 11. The CDR3 contains 18 residues. The V gene's germline CDR1 is MNHEY and CDR2 SMNVEV (reference sequence). CDR3 in DNA: TGTGCCAGCAGTACGAAGACAGGGGAGGCCCCGAACACCGGGGAGCTGTTTTTT. Amino acid sequence: CASSTKTGEAPNTGELFF.

V and J are TRBV5-4 and TRBJ2-3, with 11 bases fitting TRBD2. Trimming at V came to 1 base and at J to 3 bases, leaving 7 bases not matched to a gene. The CDR3 loop spans 17 amino acids. Germline-derived CDR1 and CDR2 are SGHNT and YYREEE (reference sequence). CDR3 sequence reads: CASSLSASGGITDTQYF. CDR3 coding DNA: TGTGCCAGCAGCTTGTCTGCTAGCGGGGGGATAACAGATACGCAGTATTTT.

The CDR3 reads CASSRGPAYEQYF. The CDR3 DNA sequence: TGTGCCAGCAGTAGGGGGCCAGCCTACGAGCAGTACTTC. The rearrangement links TRBV2 to TRBJ2-7; 7 bases line up with TRBD1. Germline CDR1 reads SNHLY; CDR2 reads FYNNEI. This CDR3 is 13 amino acids long. Trimming cost V 5 bases and J 2 bases; bases outside gene matches: 3.

The gene calls are TRBV2 and TRBJ1-2, with D unclear. Trimming stripped 6 bases from V and 7 bases from J, with 12 bases between. Germline CDR1 and CDR2: SNHLY and FYNNEI. The CDR3 covers 12 residues. CDR3 sequence (DNA): TGTGCCAGCAGGAGTGGAGGCAGTGGCTACACCTTC. Encoded protein: CASRSGGSGYTF. Full variable domain (remainder filled in from reference TRBV2 and TRBJ1-2): EPEVTQTPSHQVTQMGQEVILRCVPISNHLYFYWYRQILGQKVEFLVSFYNNEISEKSEIFDDQFSVERPDGSNFTLKIRSTKLEDSAMYFCASRSGGSGYTFGSGTRLTVV.

The CDR3 nucleotides are TGTGCCAGCAGCCCTCTTATGTTACCTAACAATGAGCAGTTCTTC. Residues: CASSPLMLPNNEQFF. V usage is TRBV5-6 and J usage is TRBJ2-1; no firm D call. V was pared by 4 bases and J by 5 bases, with 16 bases between. The germline V gene has CDR1 SGHDT and CDR2 YYEEEE. This CDR3 has 15 residues.

V and J are TRBV12-3 or TRBV12-4 and TRBJ2-3, with D unclear. The CDR3 has 13 residues. The V gene lost 3 bases and the J gene lost 1 base, with 5 bases spanning the gap. This chain's CDR3 is CASSFRGTDTQYF. CDR3 bases: TGTGCCAGCAGTTTTCGGGGCACAGATACGCAGTATTTT.

The chain combines TRBV2 with TRBJ1-2, with TRBD1 identical over 11 bases. Trimming removed 4 bases from V and 6 bases from J; junction bases left unmatched: 7. The germline gives CDR1 SNHLY, CDR2 FYNNEI. This CDR3 contains 15 residues. CDR3 loop: CASSGGRDRGNGYTF. CDR3 bases: TGTGCCAGCAGTGGTGGTCGGGACAGGGGGAATGGCTACACCTTC. The full variable domain, rest sourced from reference TRBV2 and TRBJ1-2, is EPEVTQTPSHQVTQMGQEVILRCVPISNHLYFYWYRQILGQKVEFLVSFYNNEISEKSEIFDDQFSVERPDGSNFTLKIRSTKLEDSAMYFCASSGGRDRGNGYTFGSGTRLTVV.

This chain joins TRBV21-1 and TRBJ2-2; TRBD1 reflects the table's D call only, with no check against the DNA. TRBV21-1 is designated a pseudogene. This CDR3 contains 16 residues. This CDR3 reads CASKHRDRVPTGELFF. The CDR3 nucleotides read TGTGCCAGCAAACACCGGGACAGGGTACCCACCGGGGAGCTGTTTTTT.

V gene TRBV6-5 combines with J gene TRBJ2-1, with TRBD2 matching over 9 bases. CDR1 and CDR2 from the germline V gene are MNHEY and SVGAGI. Trimming cost V 2 bases and J 5 bases; bases outside gene matches: 4. The CDR3 is made up of 15 amino acids. This chain's CDR3 is CASSYGLAGNNEQFF. The CDR3 DNA follows: TGTGCCAGCAGTTACGGGCTAGCGGGGAACAATGAGCAGTTCTTC.

This chain joins TRBV3-1 (or the pseudogene TRBV3-2) and TRBJ2-3; 7 bases match TRBD1. The CDR3 contains 16 residues. V gave up 6 bases and J gave up 1 base; unmatched junction bases: 10. Germline V lookup: CDR1 LGHDT, CDR2 YNNKEL (reference sequence). CDR3 amino acids: CASSKLGGRGTDTQYF. DNA for the CDR3: TGTGCCAGCAGTAAATTAGGGGGCCGCGGCACAGATACGCAGTATTTT.

This chain uses TRBV7-2 with TRBJ2-5; 8 bases are shared with TRBD2. Germline values: CDR1 SGHTA, CDR2 FQGNSA. V was pared by 2 bases and J by 7 bases, with 12 bases of the junction left unmatched. The CDR3 is made up of 16 amino acids. CDR3 amino acids: CASSLPGGGRIGTQYF. The DNA of the CDR3 is TGTGCCAGCAGCTTACCCGGGGGGGGGCGAATTGGGACCCAGTACTTC.

This chain joins TRBV10-3 and TRBJ1-1, with D possibly TRBD1 on 5 matching bases. This CDR3 has 16 residues. The V gene's germline CDR1 is ENHRY and CDR2 SYGVKD. The V end lost 11 bases, the J end lost 1 base, and 23 bases lay between the germline ends. As DNA, the CDR3 is TGTGCCTCCCACCTTACAGCCGACAGCCAGAACACTGAAGCTTTCTTT. Protein product: CASHLTADSQNTEAFF.

The V and J genes are TRBV7-2 and TRBJ1-2; a possible D gene is TRBD1 (6 bases). V was clipped by 3 bases and J by 8 bases, with 13 bases between them. Per the germline V gene, CDR1 is SGHTA and CDR2 is FQGNSA. The CDR3 is 13 amino acids. In DNA form, the CDR3 reads TGTGCCAGCAGCTTGGACAGCGCCCTCGGCTACACCTTC. This sequence encodes CASSLDSALGYTF.